A single sample gave rise to the 32 T cell receptor beta chains below, sequenced in a study of beta chain features in type 1 diabetes. Reverse transcribing all isolated RNA meant expressed TCRB transcripts were sequenced. Produced via immunoSEQ multiplex PCR; TCRdb's table is partial and in-frame only. The repertoire consists of about 900,000 clones, with 15% to 20% occurring once and the leading ten covering roughly 0.025%. The material sequenced was naive CD4+ T cells from blood. These receptors were obtained from a woman younger than 30 in good health.

This clone turned up a few times. The V and J genes are TRBV9 and TRBJ2-4; a weak D match, TRBD1 (6 bases). V dropped 0 bases and J dropped 4 bases, with 8 bases sitting between them. Germline loops: CDR1 SGDLS, CDR2 YYNGEE. The CDR3 is 14 residues long. The CDR3 sequence: CASSVGGQKNIQYF. The CDR3 coding sequence is TGTGCCAGCAGCGTAGGAGGACAGAAAAACATTCAGTACTTC.

Many counts were recorded for this clone. The sample has other DNA sequences that encode this CDR3 too. The V and J genes are TRBV7-9 and TRBJ2-1; D call uncertain. The length of the CDR3 is 11 residues. V shed 1 base and J shed 7 bases, with 2 bases lying between them. Germline V CDR1 and CDR2: SEHNR, FQNEAQ (reference sequence). The DNA for the CDR3 is TGTGCCAGCAGCTTAGGTAATGAGCAGTTCTTC. This codes for CASSLGNEQFF. The whole variable domain, filled in from reference TRBV7-9 and TRBJ2-1, reads DTGVSQNPRHKITKRGQNVTFRCDPISEHNRLYWYRQTLGQGPEFLTYFQNEAQLEKSRLLSDRFSAERPKGSFSTLEIQRTEQGDSAMYLCASSLGNEQFFGPGTRLTVL.

In its sample, this clone was seen a few times. The same CDR3 is also encoded by other DNA sequences in this sample. The genes are TRBV7-9 and TRBJ2-6; D not certain. The CDR3 consists of 15 residues. V was clipped by 2 bases and J by 4 bases, with 9 bases between them. Germline CDR1 SEHNR, CDR2 FQNEAQ (reference sequence). Here the CDR3 DNA reads TGTGCCAGCAGCTTACGATCATCCGGGGCCAACGTCCTGACTTTC. This gives the protein CASSLRSSGANVLTF. Full variable domain (missing parts from reference TRBV7-9 and TRBJ2-6): DTGVSQNPRHKITKRGQNVTFRCDPISEHNRLYWYRQTLGQGPEFLTYFQNEAQLEKSRLLSDRFSAERPKGSFSTLEIQRTEQGDSAMYLCASSLRSSGANVLTFGAGSRLTVL.

The rearrangement links TRBV7-9 to TRBJ2-3, with D possibly TRBD2 on 6 matching bases. The CDR3 consists of 18 residues. With 3 bases removed from V and 2 bases from J, the gap between germline ends came to 21 bases. Germline-derived CDR1 and CDR2 are SEHNR and FQNEAQ (reference sequence). The CDR3 region has the DNA TGTGCCAGCAGCTTTGGGCGGGACTTCCTTCATTACACAGATACGCAGTATTTT. Amino acids: CASSFGRDFLHYTDTQYF.

The V gene is TRBV29-1, the J gene TRBJ2-5, with D uncertain. The ends were cut back, 8 bases at V and 5 bases at J, with 15 bases in the middle. Germline V lookup: CDR1 SQVTM, CDR2 ANQGSEA. The CDR3 covers 12 residues. In DNA form, the CDR3 reads TGCAGCTACAATTGGGTCCTGGAGACCCAGTACTTC. Translating gives CSYNWVLETQYF.

The chain has TRBV9 and TRBJ1-4, with TRBD1 matching over 9 bases. V lost 1 base to trimming and J lost 15 bases; unmatched junction nucleotides: 7. The germline V gene encodes CDR1 SGDLS and CDR2 YYNGEE. CDR3 length: 13 residues. CDR3 nucleotide sequence: TGTGCCAGCAGCGTAAGGACAGGGGAAGCAATGTTTTTT. Translated: CASSVRTGEAMFF.

This clone was counted between two and nine times. The chain has TRBV19 and TRBJ2-3, with 9 bases fitting TRBD1. The germline V gene has CDR1 LNHDA and CDR2 SQIVND (reference sequence). V gave up 9 bases and J gave up 11 bases; unmatched junction bases: 18. The CDR3 spans 15 residues. The CDR3 nucleotides read TGTGCCAGCGCCAAGGACGGGACAGGGAGGTTCAGGCAGTATTTT. This translates into CASAKDGTGRFRQYF. The variable domain in full, completed from reference TRBV19 and TRBJ2-3, reads DGGITQSPKYLFRKEGQNVTLSCEQNLNHDAMYWYRQDPGQGLRLIYYSQIVNDFQKGDIAEGYSVSREKKESFPLTVTSAQKNPTAFYLCASAKDGTGRFRQYFGPGTRLTVL.

This clone has only a few counts. V usage is TRBV7-2 and J usage is TRBJ2-3, with 7 bases matching TRBD2. This CDR3 is built from 16 residues. Trimming took 2 bases from V and 6 from J; bases not matched to a gene: 11. Germline assignment: CDR1 SGHTA and CDR2 FQGNSA. CDR3 coding DNA: TGTGCCAGCAGCTTATCGGCTAGCGGCGCGGGCGATACGCAGTATTTT. This sequence encodes CASSLSASGAGDTQYF. Full variable domain (remainder filled in from reference TRBV7-2 and TRBJ2-3): GAGVSQSPSNKVTEKGKDVELRCDPISGHTALYWYRQSLGQGLEFLIYFQGNSAPDKSGLPSDRFSAERTGGSVSTLTIQRTQQEDSAVYLCASSLSASGAGDTQYFGPGTRLTVL.

This clone was observed a few times. The J gene is TRBJ1-1, the V gene TRBV18; tentative D call: TRBD1 (5 bases). This CDR3 contains 13 residues. Between the trimmed V and J ends, which lost 6 bases and 1 base, there was a span of 9 bases. From germline, CDR1 is KGHSH and CDR2 LQKENI. CDR3 residues: CASSTGGNTEAFF. The DNA of the CDR3 is TGTGCCAGCTCCACAGGTGGGAACACTGAAGCTTTCTTT.

This clone has more than one count but fewer than ten. This chain joins TRBV14 and TRBJ1-1; D gene unclear. This CDR3 spans 16 amino acids. V was pared by 4 bases and J by 3 bases, with 18 bases between. Germline V CDR1 and CDR2: SGHDN, FVKESK. CDR3 region: CASSRVAFPFYTEAFF. CDR3 sequence (DNA): TGTGCCAGCAGCCGCGTAGCCTTTCCGTTTTACACTGAAGCTTTCTTT.

The gene calls are TRBV7-2 and TRBJ1-4, with 10 positions matching TRBD1. In germline, CDR1 is SGHTA, CDR2 FQGNSA. CDR3 length: 14 amino acids. The V and J ends lost 4 bases and 7 bases, in that order; junction bases with no gene match: 3. CDR3 in amino acids: CASSYDRGREKLFF. The CDR3 coding sequence is TGTGCCAGCAGCTATGACAGGGGGCGTGAAAAACTGTTTTTT.

The CDR3 coding sequence is TGTGCCAGCAGCTTATCGACCGGGACTACAAACAATGAGCAGTTCTTC. It codes for CASSLSTGTTNNEQFF. V and J are TRBV7-3 and TRBJ2-1, with TRBD2 identical over 7 bases. V dropped 2 bases and J dropped 5; count of bases not matched to a gene: 9. The length of the CDR3 is 16 residues. Germline V gene lookup returns CDR1 SGHTA and CDR2 FQGTGA.

The J gene is TRBJ2-3, the V gene TRBV25-1; no clear D. Trimming removed 2 bases at V and 7 bases at J, with 10 bases between. This CDR3 region has 13 residues. In germline, CDR1 is MGHDK, CDR2 SYGVNS. The CDR3 nucleotides are TGTGCCAGCAGTGAACCGAGTGGGTATACGCAGTATTTT. Its translation is CASSEPSGYTQYF.

The rearrangement links TRBV28 to TRBJ2-2; maybe TRBD1 (6 bases). Germline loops: CDR1 MDHEN, CDR2 SYDVKM. The CDR3 sequence is 15 residues long. Trimming removed 7 bases at V and 2 bases at J, with 14 bases between. The CDR3 DNA follows: TGTGCCAGCACCCGGGACACAAGAAACACCGGGGAGCTGTTTTTT. It codes for CASTRDTRNTGELFF.

The chain couples TRBV6-5 to TRBJ2-1; D gene uncertain. V lost 2 bases and J lost 7, with 15 bases in between. Germline V gene data show CDR1 as MNHEY and CDR2 as SVGAGI. The CDR3 contains 15 residues. CDR3 in amino acids: CASSYDIWSRNEQFF. In nucleotides, the CDR3 is TGTGCCAGCAGTTACGATATATGGAGTCGGAATGAGCAGTTCTTC.

The genes are TRBV4-3 and TRBJ2-7; D might be TRBD1 (5 bases). Trimming removed 4 bases at V and 4 bases at J, with 11 bases between. CDR1 is LGHNA, CDR2 YSLEER, per germline. The CDR3 covers 13 residues. DNA for the CDR3: TGCGCCAGCAGCCGTGAAAGGGGTTACGAGCAGTACTTC. Its translation: CASSRERGYEQYF.

The chain is built from TRBV4-3 and TRBJ2-1, with D unclear. In germline, CDR1 is LGHNA, CDR2 YSLEER. V dropped 1 base and J dropped 0 bases, with 13 bases sitting between them. CDR3 length equals 17 residues. The CDR3 region has the DNA TGCGCCAGCAGCCAAGGAGGTCGCTCAAGCTCCTACAATGAGCAGTTCTTC. It encodes CASSQGGRSSSYNEQFF.

This clone has only a few counts. CDR3 nucleotides: TGTGCCAGCAGCCAGACAGGGGACACTGAAGCTTTCTTT. This gives the protein CASSQTGDTEAFF. The chain employs TRBV4-2 and TRBJ1-1; 8 bases agree with TRBD1. V shed 3 bases, J shed 3 bases, and the junction held 0 bases outside the gene matches. Germline-derived CDR1 and CDR2 are LGHNA and YNFKEQ. This CDR3 spans 13 amino acids.

V gene TRBV6-6 combines with J gene TRBJ2-5; TRBD1 is a possible D gene (6 bases). CDR3 size: 13 residues. V was shortened by 2 bases and J by 4 bases, with 8 bases between the two germline ends. Germline lookup yields CDR1 MNHNY and CDR2 SVGAGI (reference sequence). CDR3 residues: CASSYAGVETQYF. CDR3 nucleotide sequence: TGTGCCAGCAGTTACGCAGGGGTAGAGACCCAGTACTTC.

The gene calls are TRBV28 and TRBJ2-7; 7 positions match TRBD1. Per the germline V gene, CDR1 is MDHEN and CDR2 is SYDVKM. This CDR3 region has 13 residues. The junction had 7 bases not matched to a gene; V was cut back by 8 bases and J by 3 bases. CDR3: CASVSGQFYEQYF. In DNA, the CDR3 is TGTGCCAGCGTTTCGGGACAGTTCTACGAGCAGTACTTC.

This clone was observed a handful of times. The chain links TRBV7-2 to TRBJ2-1, with TRBD1 matching 7 bases. Germline V lookup: CDR1 SGHTA, CDR2 FQGNSA. The CDR3 totals 14 residues. V was pared by 5 bases and J by 4 bases, with 5 bases of the junction left unmatched. The CDR3 loop reads CASSGGQRYNEQFF. The CDR3, as DNA: TGTGCCAGCAGCGGGGGACAGCGTTACAATGAGCAGTTCTTC.

CDR3 DNA sequence: TGTGCCAGCAGCCGTGTAGGCAAAGGGACTAGCGGGAGAAGTACCGGGGAGCTGTTTTTT. Its translation is CASSRVGKGTSGRSTGELFF. The rearrangement joins TRBV7-6 to TRBJ2-2, with 14 positions matching TRBD2. V was clipped by 5 bases and J by 5 bases; unmatched bases: 16. The CDR3 runs to 20 residues. CDR1 SGHVS and CDR2 FNYEAQ come from the germline V gene.

The chain carries TRBV2 and TRBJ1-5; a weak D match, TRBD1 (5 bases). Germline CDR1 and CDR2: SNHLY and FYNNEI. Between the trimmed V and J ends, which lost 5 bases and 5 bases, there was a span of 19 bases. The CDR3 contains 16 residues. The CDR3 DNA reads TGTGCCAGCAGTAAGCGTTACGGGACCTCGGATCAGCCCCAGCATTTT. Residues: CASSKRYGTSDQPQHF. The full variable domain, its missing parts supplied by reference TRBV2 and TRBJ1-5, is EPEVTQTPSHQVTQMGQEVILRCVPISNHLYFYWYRQILGQKVEFLVSFYNNEISEKSEIFDDQFSVERPDGSNFTLKIRSTKLEDSAMYFCASSKRYGTSDQPQHFGDGTRLSIL.

The chain links TRBV11-2 to TRBJ1-4; 8 bases are shared with TRBD1. CDR1 is SGHAT and CDR2 is FQNNGV in the germline V gene. The V and J ends lost 5 bases and 10 bases, in that order; junction bases with no gene match: 9. This CDR3 has 14 amino acids. CDR3 protein: CASSQRGQGGKLFF. DNA for the CDR3: TGTGCCAGCAGCCAACGAGGACAGGGCGGAAAACTGTTTTTT.

The rearrangement joins TRBV2 to TRBJ2-3; D ambiguous. Germline V lookup: CDR1 SNHLY, CDR2 FYNNEI. V was trimmed by 11 bases and J by 3 bases, leaving 24 bases between them. There are 16 residues in the CDR3. CDR3 sequence reads: CASEVLRSSGTDTQYF. The DNA for the CDR3 is TGTGCCTCCGAGGTGCTGAGGTCCAGTGGGACAGATACGCAGTATTTT. Full variable domain (rest looked up from reference TRBV2 and TRBJ2-3): EPEVTQTPSHQVTQMGQEVILRCVPISNHLYFYWYRQILGQKVEFLVSFYNNEISEKSEIFDDQFSVERPDGSNFTLKIRSTKLEDSAMYFCASEVLRSSGTDTQYFGPGTRLTVL.

This clone was observed a handful of times. V usage is TRBV27 and J usage is TRBJ2-2, with TRBD2 identical over 13 bases. The CDR3 spans 17 residues. The V gene's germline CDR1 is MNHEY and CDR2 SMNVEV (reference sequence). J lost 1 base, V lost 5 bases, and 4 bases had no gene match. The CDR3 coding sequence is TGTGCCAGCAGTCCGTGGACTAGCGGGAGGAACACCGGGGAGCTGTTTTTT. Translation gives CASSPWTSGRNTGELFF.

The chain couples TRBV29-1 to TRBJ2-3; unclear D gene. The CDR3 has 14 amino acids. V was clipped by 3 bases and J by 0 bases, with 10 bases between them. CDR1 and CDR2 from the germline V gene are SQVTM and ANQGSEA. In nucleotides, the CDR3 is TGCAGCGTTGACAGGAGTGATAGCACAGATACGCAGTATTTT. It codes for CSVDRSDSTDTQYF.

The table lists this clone with a few counts. This chain links TRBV5-4 with TRBJ2-3; 9 nucleotides agree with TRBD1. The CDR3 consists of 16 residues. Looked up from germline, CDR1 is SGHNT and CDR2 is YYREEE (reference sequence). Losses at the gene ends were 0 bases for V and 2 bases for J; bases not matched to a gene: 4. DNA of the CDR3: TGTGCCAGCAGCTTGGGGGACAGGGTTTCCACAGATACGCAGTATTTT. Translating it yields CASSLGDRVSTDTQYF.

The chain uses TRBV28 and TRBJ1-1, with D unresolved. The germline V gene has CDR1 MDHEN and CDR2 SYDVKM. Trimming removed 2 bases from V and 2 bases from J, with 9 bases in between. The CDR3 totals 14 residues. The CDR3 spells CASSLVRRNTEAFF. DNA for the CDR3: TGTGCCAGCAGTTTAGTCAGGAGAAACACTGAAGCTTTCTTT.

The count of this clone is one. V gene TRBV18 combines with J gene TRBJ2-1; TRBD1 matches 8 bases. CDR1 and CDR2 from the germline V gene are KGHSH and LQKENI. V lost 0 bases and J lost 6; bases outside the gene matches: 7. This CDR3 is 16 amino acids long. The CDR3 DNA reads as TGTGCCAGCTCACCACCGCGGACAGGGACTCTCAATGAGCAGTTCTTC. Translating gives CASSPPRTGTLNEQFF.

The chain links TRBV27 to TRBJ2-6, with D unclear. This CDR3 spans 13 amino acids. The germline CDR1 and CDR2 sequences are MNHEY and SMNVEV (reference sequence). Deletions cut 8 bases from V and 0 bases from J, with 5 bases between. CDR3 loop: CASFPSGANVLTF. CDR3 sequence (DNA): TGTGCCAGCTTCCCCTCTGGGGCCAACGTCCTGACTTTC.

In this sample, this clone turned up a few times. V is TRBV2 and J is TRBJ2-1, with D perhaps matching TRBD1 or TRBD2 (5 bases each). Trimming pared 6 bases from V and 9 bases from J, leaving 24 bases between. The germline CDR1 and CDR2 sequences are SNHLY and FYNNEI. The CDR3 is 16 amino acids. CDR3 sequence reads: CASSIDLGLITSEQFF. CDR3 nucleotide sequence: TGTGCCAGCAGCATTGATCTGGGGCTGATAACTAGTGAGCAGTTCTTC.